Each of the 20 T cell receptor beta chains below was sequenced from the same sample in a study of T-cell memory formation after mild COVID-19. In TCRdb, the 5' RACE reads were re-called with MiXCR into one record per CDR3 protein. Found here are around 300,000 distinct CDR3 sequences, roughly 8.2% of them singletons; the top ten hold 20% to 25%. Material for sequencing was PBMCs or a T cell subset sorted from them (not recorded which). The receptors were gathered from a young man who had mild COVID-19 (a few samples of this study predate the infection). Cell type and time point are not known.

The chain has TRBV30 and TRBJ2-7; TRBD1 or TRBD2 may be the D gene (5 bases each). Between the trimmed V and J ends, which lost 6 bases and 1 base, there was a span of 16 bases. Germline CDR1 and CDR2: GTSNPN and SVGIG (reference sequence). The CDR3 is made up of 14 amino acids. In DNA, the CDR3 is TGTGCCTGTCCCAGACGGGACCGATCCTACGAGCAGTACTTC. It is translated as CACPRRDRSYEQYF.

The genes are TRBV10-3 and TRBJ2-7, with unresolved D. The CDR3 contains 13 residues. From germline, CDR1 is ENHRY and CDR2 SYGVKD. The V and J ends lost 2 bases and 2 bases respectively, with 7 bases between them. In nucleotides, the CDR3 is TGTGCCATCAGTGAGGTAGACACCTACGAGCAGTACTTC. It specifies CAISEVDTYEQYF.

This clonotype was counted between two and nine times. The chain couples TRBV7-3 to TRBJ1-2; TRBD1 might be the D (6 bases). The CDR3 spans 13 residues. Germline V lookup: CDR1 SGHTA, CDR2 FQGTGA. V was clipped by 4 bases and J by 8 bases, with 14 bases between them. CDR3 DNA sequence: TGTGCCAGCAGCTCCGAAGGGGGTCGCGGCTACACCTTC. Translation gives CASSSEGGRGYTF.

This clonotype appeared many times. The V and J genes are TRBV20-1 and TRBJ1-2; D gene unclear. The CDR3 runs to 15 residues. V lost 0 bases to trimming and J lost 8 bases, with 19 bases between them. CDR1 DFQATT and CDR2 SNEGSKA come from the germline V gene (reference sequence). Here the CDR3 DNA reads TGCAGTGCTAGAGATCCGGGAGCCTTAATGGGCGGCTACACCTTC. This encodes CSARDPGALMGGYTF.

This clonotype was seen many times. V usage is TRBV10-3 and J usage is TRBJ2-3; 14 bases match TRBD2. The length of the CDR3 is 16 residues. From germline, CDR1 is ENHRY and CDR2 SYGVKD. Trimming cost V 11 bases and J 7 bases; bases outside gene matches: 14. This CDR3 is CAVQEPTSGGANTQYF. In DNA, the CDR3 is TGTGCCGTTCAGGAACCGACTAGCGGGGGGGCAAATACGCAGTATTTT.

The chain joins TRBV12-3 or TRBV12-4 to TRBJ1-3; tentative D call: TRBD1 (6 bases). The CDR3 runs to 15 residues. Trimming removed 6 bases from V and 7 bases from J, with 19 bases in between. CDR3 coding DNA: TGTGCCAGCAGGACGAAGACAGGCTTAGGGAACACCATATATTTT. Residues: CASRTKTGLGNTIYF.

This chain links TRBV18 with TRBJ2-3; 12 bases fit TRBD2. There are 18 residues in the CDR3. CDR1 and CDR2 (germline): KGHSH, LQKENI. Losses at the gene ends were 1 base for V and 1 base for J; bases not matched to a gene: 6. CDR3 protein: CASSPLLAGGPGTDTQYF. The CDR3 DNA is TGTGCCAGCTCACCACTCCTAGCGGGGGGGCCGGGCACAGATACGCAGTATTTT.

The chain has TRBV9 and TRBJ1-2, with a weak D call TRBD1 (5 bases). The germline gives CDR1 SGDLS, CDR2 YYNGEE. The CDR3 extends over 17 amino acids. V lost 0 bases and J lost 2, with 17 bases in between. CDR3 DNA: TGTGCCAGCAGCGTAGGTGGACCTACAAAGGGGAACTATGGCTACACCTTC. Translation gives CASSVGGPTKGNYGYTF. Filled out from reference TRBV9 and TRBJ1-2, the complete variable domain reads DSGVTQTPKHLITATGQRVTLRCSPRSGDLSVYWYQQSLDQGLQFLIQYYNGEERAKGNILERFSAQQFPDLHSELNLSSLELGDSALYFCASSVGGPTKGNYGYTFGSGTRLTVV.

The J gene is TRBJ2-7, the V gene TRBV24-1; no definite D call. Per germline, CDR1 KGHDR and CDR2 SFDVKD. This CDR3 has 11 amino acids. Trimming pared 2 bases from V and 5 bases from J, leaving 3 bases between. For the CDR3, the DNA is TGTGCCACCAGTGATTGGGACGAGCAGTACTTC. This translates into CATSDWDEQYF.

The CDR3 DNA follows: TGTGCCAGCAGCCCCCCACCGGGACAGAACACTGAAGCTTTCTTT. Translation gives CASSPPPGQNTEAFF. The chain carries TRBV7-9 and TRBJ1-1; D possibly corresponds to TRBD1 (6 bases). The CDR3 consists of 15 residues. Trimming stripped 5 bases from V and 1 base from J, with 14 bases between. The germline gives CDR1 SEHNR, CDR2 FQNEAQ (reference sequence). The complete variable domain, with remaining parts taken from reference TRBV7-9 and TRBJ1-1, reads DTGVSQNPRHKITKRGQNVTFRCDPISEHNRLYWYRQTLGQGPEFLTYFQNEAQLEKSRLLSDRFSAERPKGSFSTLEIQRTEQGDSAMYLCASSPPPGQNTEAFFGQGTRLTVV.

The V and J genes are TRBV7-6 and TRBJ2-7; 8 bases fit TRBD2. The junction had 6 bases not matched to a gene; V was cut back by 5 bases and J by 3 bases. The CDR3 covers 14 residues. The V gene's germline CDR1 is SGHVS and CDR2 FNYEAQ. In nucleotides, the CDR3 is TGTGCCAGCAGCCGAAGCGGGGGAGTCTACGAGCAGTACTTC. Translation: CASSRSGGVYEQYF.

J is TRBJ2-7 and V is TRBV2, with D possibly matching TRBD2 (5 bases). The V end lost 6 bases, the J end lost 7 bases, and 16 bases lay between the germline ends. Germline CDR1 reads SNHLY; CDR2 reads FYNNEI. CDR3 length: 13 residues. The CDR3 DNA follows: TGTGCCAGCAGCACCCTAGCTCCCTGGGAGCAGTACTTC. It yields the protein CASSTLAPWEQYF.

This clonotype was picked up many times. This sequence joins TRBV9 and TRBJ2-7; D might be TRBD2 (5 bases). The CDR3 runs to 16 residues. CDR1 is SGDLS, CDR2 YYNGEE, per germline. V lost 0 bases and J lost 4, with 17 bases in between. CDR3 residues: CASSVAPSDFAYEQYF. Written as DNA, the CDR3 is TGTGCCAGCAGCGTAGCGCCCTCGGACTTCGCATACGAGCAGTACTTC.

The genes are TRBV5-1 and TRBJ2-7, with 13 bases fitting TRBD2. The CDR3 length is 15 residues. With V trimmed by 5 bases and J by 4 bases, 6 bases remained unmatched. Germline V lookup: CDR1 SGHRS, CDR2 YFSETQ. The CDR3 sequence is CASSSGTSGTYEQYF. The CDR3 DNA reads TGCGCCAGCAGTTCCGGGACTAGCGGGACATACGAGCAGTACTTC.

This clonotype was counted a few times. This chain joins TRBV12-3 or TRBV12-4 and TRBJ2-7, with 8 bases lining up with TRBD1. V shed 6 bases, J shed 1 base, and the junction held 2 bases outside the gene matches. This CDR3 has 13 amino acids. The CDR3 region is CASRGQVSYEQYF. CDR3 in DNA: TGTGCCAGCAGGGGACAGGTTTCCTACGAGCAGTACTTC.

In this sample, this clonotype turned up many times. V usage is TRBV7-9 and J usage is TRBJ2-3; D ambiguous. V gave up 5 bases and J gave up 0 bases, with 9 bases separating them. Germline lookup yields CDR1 SEHNR and CDR2 FQNEAQ (reference sequence). The CDR3 covers 14 residues. CDR3 loop: CASSRPISTDTQYF. CDR3 nucleotides: TGTGCCAGCAGCCGACCTATTAGCACAGATACGCAGTATTTT.

This clonotype was found a few times. The rearrangement uses TRBV30 and TRBJ1-1; D is ambiguous. The CDR3 is 12 amino acids. Trimming pared 3 bases from V and 5 bases from J, leaving 10 bases between. Germline CDR1 reads GTSNPN; CDR2 reads SVGIG (reference sequence). CDR3 sequence reads: CAWRPIGTEAFF. CDR3 coding DNA: TGTGCCTGGAGACCGATCGGGACTGAAGCTTTCTTT.

This chain joins TRBV4-2 and TRBJ2-3; D is possibly TRBD1 (5 bases). From germline, CDR1 is LGHNA and CDR2 YNFKEQ. This CDR3 contains 13 residues. Trimming cost V 7 bases and J 14 bases, with 22 bases left between them. CDR3 sequence reads: CASTPVGQAIRYF. CDR3 DNA sequence: TGTGCCAGCACGCCGGTGGGGCAGGCGATTCGGTATTTT.

The CDR3 sequence is CASSLAGTGAPEAFF. The CDR3 DNA is TGTGCCAGCAGCTTGGCGGGGACAGGGGCCCCTGAAGCTTTCTTT. The rearrangement joins TRBV5-4 to TRBJ1-1, with TRBD1 identical over 10 bases. The CDR3 totals 15 residues. Germline-derived CDR1 and CDR2 are SGHNT and YYREEE (reference sequence). The V gene end was trimmed by 0 bases and the J gene end by 6 bases; junction bases not matched to a gene: 5.

This clonotype was counted only a few times. This chain connects TRBV5-4 to TRBJ2-2; 11 bases are shared with TRBD2. J gave up 7 bases and V 0 bases, and 5 bases lay outside the gene matches. Germline CDR1 and CDR2: SGHNT and YYREEE (reference sequence). CDR3 length equals 16 residues. The CDR3 here is CASSLVAGGPHGELFF. In DNA, the CDR3 is TGTGCCAGCAGCTTGGTAGCGGGGGGGCCTCACGGGGAGCTGTTTTTT.